A selection of T cell receptor beta chains follows, all from one sample in a study of T-cell memory formation after mild COVID-19. TCRdb re-called the 5' RACE reads through MiXCR, storing one row per CDR3 protein. The repertoire holds roughly 300,000 distinct CDR3 sequences, with 8% to 10% as singletons. Material for sequencing was PBMCs or a T cell subset sorted from them (not recorded which). The receptors stem from a man between 18 and 35 years old who had mild COVID-19 (a few samples of this study predate the infection). Cell type and time point are not known. Both conserved end residues are part of each CDR3. A D gene is named only where the DNA matches it firmly. Only some rows state a clone size, as once, few, many or a class for expanded clones.

J gene: TRBJ1-2
V gene: TRBV9
D gene: .
clone size: few
CDR3 protein: CASSVATGTNYGYTF
CDR3 DNA: TGTGCCAGCAGCGTAGCTACAGGGACCAACTATGGCTACACCTTC

J gene: TRBJ2-1
V gene: TRBV20-1
D gene: TRBD2
clone size: .
CDR3 protein: CSARVTSGGAGEEQFF
CDR3 DNA: TGCAGTGCTAGGGTTACTAGCGGGGGGGCCGGGGAGGAGCAGTTCTTC

J gene: TRBJ1-2
V gene: TRBV20-1
D gene: TRBD1
clone size: .
CDR3 protein: CSARDSVTRGDGYTF
CDR3 DNA: TGCAGTGCTAGAGATTCGGTCACCAGGGGGGATGGCTACACCTTC

J gene: TRBJ1-1
V gene: TRBV7-9
D gene: .
clone size: many
CDR3 protein: CASSLEGRGAAFF
CDR3 DNA: TGTGCCAGCAGCTTAGAGGGCCGGGGGGCGGCTTTCTTT

J gene: TRBJ1-3
V gene: TRBV7-9
D gene: TRBD1
clone size: many
CDR3 protein: CASSPWTGPSSGNTIYF
CDR3 DNA: TGTGCCAGCAGCCCCTGGACAGGGCCAAGCTCTGGAAACACCATATATTTT

J gene: TRBJ1-2
V gene: TRBV4-3
D gene: .
clone size: few
CDR3 protein: CASSQGVGNYGYTF
CDR3 DNA: TGCGCCAGCAGCCAAGGGGTAGGAAACTATGGCTACACCTTC

J gene: TRBJ1-2
V gene: TRBV24-1
D gene: TRBD1
clone size: .
CDR3 protein: CATSPGDSYGYTF
CDR3 DNA: TGTGCCACCAGCCCAGGGGACAGCTATGGCTACACCTTC

J gene: TRBJ2-1
V gene: TRBV20-1
D gene: .
clone size: .
CDR3 protein: CSARLTRGHNEQFF
CDR3 DNA: TGCAGTGCTAGACTCACTCGAGGGCACAATGAGCAGTTCTTC

J gene: TRBJ2-4
V gene: TRBV6-6
D gene: .
clone size: many
CDR3 protein: CASSPDRAKNIQYF
CDR3 DNA: TGTGCCAGCAGTCCCGACAGGGCCAAAAACATTCAGTACTTC

J gene: TRBJ2-5
V gene: TRBV7-6
D gene: .
clone size: .
CDR3 protein: CASSLFQGTLQETQYF
CDR3 DNA: TGTGCCAGCAGCCTCTTCCAGGGAACCCTCCAAGAGACCCAGTACTTC

J gene: TRBJ2-7
V gene: TRBV5-5
D gene: TRBD1
clone size: .
CDR3 protein: CASSWLGTGLHEQYF
CDR3 DNA: TGTGCCAGCAGCTGGCTGGGGACAGGGTTACACGAGCAGTACTTC

J gene: TRBJ2-2
V gene: TRBV6-2/TRBV6-3
D gene: .
clone size: .
CDR3 protein: CASSYRGINTGELFF
CDR3 DNA: TGTGCCAGCAGTTACCGGGGAATTAACACCGGGGAGCTGTTTTTT

J gene: TRBJ2-5
V gene: TRBV2
D gene: TRBD2
clone size: .
CDR3 protein: CASSIGASGGKETQYF
CDR3 DNA: TGTGCCAGCAGTATCGGGGCTAGCGGGGGAAAAGAGACCCAGTACTTC

J gene: TRBJ2-1
V gene: TRBV4-2
D gene: TRBD2
clone size: many
CDR3 protein: CASSQVLASGGLSSYNEQFF
CDR3 DNA: TGTGCCAGCAGCCAAGTTTTGGCTAGCGGGGGCCTTAGCTCCTACAATGAGCAGTTCTTC

J gene: TRBJ2-1
V gene: TRBV25-1
D gene: TRBD1
clone size: .
CDR3 protein: CASSEWGQGSYNEQFF
CDR3 DNA: TGTGCCAGCAGTGAATGGGGACAGGGGTCCTACAATGAGCAGTTCTTC

J gene: TRBJ1-2
V gene: TRBV6-5
D gene: TRBD1
clone size: .
CDR3 protein: CASSRQGQGDGYTF
CDR3 DNA: TGTGCCAGCAGCCGCCAGGGACAGGGGGATGGCTACACCTTC